This entry lists 13 T cell receptor beta chains sequenced from one sample in a study of blood T cells in healthy people across ages. Together with a sample-barcoded 5' primer, a J-beta primer mix was included in a second PCR lasting about 7 to 12 cycles. TCRdb reanalysed the 5' RACE reads using MiXCR and keeps one entry per CDR3 protein. The table includes roughly 1.7 million distinct CDR3 sequences, roughly 32% detected once. The sequenced material came from blood. The receptors here all came from a woman in her twenties or thirties in good health.

This clonotype showed up just a few times. This chain links TRBV7-8 with TRBJ2-2, with 7 bases aligning to TRBD1. The CDR3 extends over 16 amino acids. Germline values: CDR1 SGHVS, CDR2 FQNEAQ. J was trimmed by 5 bases and V by 5 bases; bases with no gene match: 11. CDR3 nucleotides: TGTGCCAGCAGCCTACAGACAGGGTGGAATACCGGGGAGCTGTTTTTT. It is translated as CASSLQTGWNTGELFF.

This clonotype has a count of ten or more. This rearrangement joins TRBV7-6 to TRBJ2-7; D gene ambiguous. V was shortened by 4 bases and J by 2 bases, with 12 bases between the two germline ends. CDR1 is SGHVS, CDR2 FNYEAQ, per germline. The CDR3 contains 14 residues. The DNA of the CDR3 is TGTGCCAGCAGCTACCTGGCAGGCCCCTACGAGCAGTACTTC. This sequence encodes CASSYLAGPYEQYF.

J is TRBJ2-7 and V is TRBV20-1, with a possible D match to TRBD2 (6 bases). Germline-derived CDR1 and CDR2 are DFQATT and SNEGSKA (reference sequence). The CDR3 loop spans 15 amino acids. The V gene lost 3 bases and the J gene lost 3 bases, with 18 bases spanning the gap. CDR3 residues: CSARLGGFAIYEQYF. DNA of the CDR3: TGCAGTGCTAGGTTGGGGGGTTTCGCCATCTACGAGCAGTACTTC.

CDR3 in amino acids: CSASPQGTNYGYTF. The CDR3 region has the DNA TGCAGTGCTAGCCCTCAGGGGACTAACTATGGCTACACCTTC. The rearrangement uses TRBV20-1 and TRBJ1-2; perhaps TRBD1 as D (6 bases). V lost 3 bases to trimming and J lost 0 bases, with 11 bases between them. The CDR3 covers 14 residues. The germline V gene has CDR1 DFQATT and CDR2 SNEGSKA (reference sequence).

This clonotype was observed a handful of times. J is TRBJ2-7 and V is TRBV6-2 or TRBV6-3; a possible D gene is TRBD1 (6 bases). The germline V gene has CDR1 MNHEY and CDR2 SVGEGT. Trimming took 4 bases from V and 0 from J, leaving 19 bases between them. The CDR3 totals 17 residues. This CDR3 is CASSSYFRTDLSYEQYF. The DNA for the CDR3 is TGTGCCAGCAGTTCCTACTTTAGGACAGACCTCTCCTACGAGCAGTACTTC.

This rearrangement joins TRBV28 to TRBJ1-5; possible D gene TRBD1, 6 bases. This CDR3 has 16 residues. Germline V gives CDR1 MDHEN, CDR2 SYDVKM. V lost 5 bases to trimming and J lost 4 bases, with 18 bases between them. CDR3: CASSLIHGQKNQPQHF. The CDR3 DNA reads TGTGCCAGCAGTCTCATTCATGGACAGAAGAATCAGCCCCAGCATTTT.

This clonotype was seen a handful of times. The chain links TRBV7-9 to TRBJ1-1, with TRBD1 matching 9 bases. The CDR3 consists of 16 residues. The junction had 8 bases not matched to a gene; V was cut back by 2 bases and J by 4 bases. Germline CDR1 SEHNR, CDR2 FQNEAQ (reference sequence). This chain's CDR3 is CASSLNSGTGLTEAFF. The CDR3 DNA follows: TGTGCCAGCAGCTTAAACAGTGGGACAGGGCTCACTGAAGCTTTCTTT.

This clonotype was detected only a few times. The V call is TRBV4-1, the J call TRBJ2-7, with D tentatively TRBD1 (6 bases). Per germline, CDR1 MGHRA and CDR2 YSYEKL. This CDR3 is 19 amino acids long. Trimming took off 3 bases at V and 1 base at J, with 25 bases between the two ends. The CDR3, as DNA: TGCGCCAGCAGCCAGGACGGGACACCTTTTAGGGATAGATCCTACGAGCAGTACTTC. Amino acids: CASSQDGTPFRDRSYEQYF.

Of note for this clonotype: The junction shows a germline mismatch at one end, possibly a read error. V and J are TRBV5-1 and TRBJ2-5; 12 bases match TRBD2. The CDR3 runs to 16 residues. Germline V gene lookup returns CDR1 SGHRS and CDR2 YFSETQ. In nucleotides, the CDR3 is TGTGCCAGCAGCTTGGCCTCTAGCGGGGGGGTAAATGAGCAGTACTTC. Amino acids: CASSLASSGGVNEQYF.

The table lists this clonotype with a few counts. The chain carries TRBV10-3 and TRBJ2-3; D is undetermined. Germline V gene lookup returns CDR1 ENHRY and CDR2 SYGVKD. The V end lost 0 bases, the J end lost 0 bases, and 13 bases lay between the germline ends. The CDR3 is 17 residues long. This chain's CDR3 is CAISESFGLGSTDTQYF. CDR3 coding DNA: TGTGCCATCAGTGAGTCTTTTGGGCTGGGGAGCACAGATACGCAGTATTTT.

The chain uses TRBV7-2 and TRBJ2-1; D remains ambiguous. The CDR3 loop spans 14 amino acids. Per germline, CDR1 SGHTA and CDR2 FQGNSA. Trimming removed 5 bases at V and 13 bases at J, with 21 bases between. The CDR3 coding sequence is TGTGCCAGCAGCGCGCGAGGAAGCACAAAAGGTCAGTTCTTC. Translation gives CASSARGSTKGQFF.

This clonotype was seen a handful of times. J is TRBJ1-4 and V is TRBV5-1; tentatively, D is TRBD1 (6 bases). CDR1 and CDR2 from the germline V gene are SGHRS and YFSETQ. Trimming cost V 4 bases and J 8 bases, with 15 bases left between them. The CDR3 contains 14 residues. CDR3 sequence reads: CASSDGRGGEKLFF. CDR3 nucleotides: TGCGCCAGCAGCGACGGCAGGGGAGGCGAAAAACTGTTTTTT.

This clonotype was seen a few times. The CDR3 DNA follows: TGTGCCAGTAGTATGGAAGCAGTCAAGAAAACCCAGTACTTC. Its protein is CASSMEAVKKTQYF. The rearrangement links TRBV19 to TRBJ2-5; D not certain. The CDR3 runs 14 residues. Per the germline V gene, CDR1 is LNHDA and CDR2 is SQIVND (reference sequence). The V end lost 3 bases, the J end lost 8 bases, and 16 bases lay between the germline ends.